One sample yielded the 26 T cell receptor beta chains listed below, sequenced in a study of blood T cell repertoires in COVID-19. This table comes from immunoSEQ multiplex PCR, and its TCRdb copy is limited to in-frame clones, with some not included. Of under 100,000 clones listed, 78% were seen once; the top ten hold roughly 38%. Sequencing was performed on peripheral blood. The receptors derive from a man aged 60 to 69 with COVID-19, enrolled during active disease.

The chain combines TRBV7-9 with TRBJ1-2; D is unresolved. The CDR3 is made up of 14 amino acids. The V end lost 0 bases, the J end lost 6 bases, and 11 bases lay between the germline ends. Germline assignment: CDR1 SEHNR and CDR2 FQNEAQ (reference sequence). The CDR3 loop reads CASSLARPADGYTF. DNA of the CDR3: TGTGCCAGCAGCTTAGCGCGGCCAGCCGATGGCTACACCTTC.

This clone appeared a single time. This sequence joins TRBV7-2 and TRBJ1-4; TRBD1 agrees at 7 bases. The V segment lost 4 bases and the J segment 4 bases; nucleotides outside the gene matches: 6. This CDR3 is 15 amino acids long. The germline V gene encodes CDR1 SGHTA and CDR2 FQGNSA. CDR3 region: CASSSYRDSNEKLFF. The CDR3 DNA sequence: TGTGCCAGCAGCTCGTACCGGGACAGTAATGAAAAACTGTTTTTT.

The chain uses TRBV2 and TRBJ2-3, with 13 positions matching TRBD2. The CDR3 loop spans 15 amino acids. J lost 3 bases, V lost 6 bases, and 3 bases had no gene match. CDR1 is SNHLY and CDR2 is FYNNEI in the germline V gene. The CDR3 is CASSETSGRTDTQYF. CDR3 coding DNA: TGTGCCAGCAGCGAGACTAGCGGGAGGACAGATACGCAGTATTTT.

V and J are TRBV7-9 and TRBJ2-3; D ambiguous. Germline CDR1 reads SEHNR; CDR2 reads FQNEAQ (reference sequence). This CDR3 spans 11 amino acids. V was pared by 7 bases and J by 11 bases, with 13 bases between. CDR3 sequence: CASTLQVEQYF. In nucleotides, the CDR3 is TGTGCCAGCACGCTCCAGGTGGAGCAGTATTTT.

The chain employs TRBV18 and TRBJ2-1; 12 nucleotides align to TRBD2. The germline V gene has CDR1 KGHSH and CDR2 LQKENI. Trimming at V came to 6 bases and at J to 6 bases, leaving 6 bases not matched to a gene. The CDR3 loop spans 15 amino acids. This chain's CDR3 is CASSATSGGTNEQFF. The CDR3 nucleotides are TGTGCCAGCTCGGCGACTAGCGGGGGCACCAATGAGCAGTTCTTC.

CDR3 sequence (DNA): TGTGCCAGCAGTACCCGGCCAGCGGGGCAAGAGACCCAGTACTTC. Encoded protein: CASSTRPAGQETQYF. The chain recombines TRBV6-5 with TRBJ2-5; TRBD2 matches 7 bases. There are 15 residues in the CDR3. Losses at the gene ends were 5 bases for V and 2 bases for J; bases not matched to a gene: 8. The germline V gene has CDR1 MNHEY and CDR2 SVGAGI.

The chain carries TRBV6-4 and TRBJ2-2; the D is unclear. CDR1 MRHNA and CDR2 SNTAGT come from the germline V gene. The CDR3 is 12 residues long. V lost 1 base and J lost 7, with 4 bases in between. CDR3 residues: CASSDFGGELFF. The CDR3 DNA is TGTGCCAGCAGTGACTTCGGCGGGGAGCTGTTTTTT.

The CDR3 coding sequence is TGTGCCACCAGCTCGGGGAGAGAGACCCAGTACTTC. Its translation: CATSSGRETQYF. The chain recombines TRBV15 with TRBJ2-5; maybe TRBD2 (5 bases). V shed 5 bases and J shed 4 bases, with 8 bases lying between them. The CDR3 spans 12 residues. Germline V gene data show CDR1 as LNHNV and CDR2 as YYDKDF (reference sequence).

The chain joins TRBV6-5 to TRBJ2-7, with D possibly being TRBD1 (6 bases). Deletions cut 11 bases from V and 2 bases from J, with 13 bases between. CDR1 is MNHEY, CDR2 SVGAGI, per germline. CDR3 length: 12 amino acids. The CDR3 spells CASGTPPYEQYF. The CDR3 coding sequence is TGTGCCTCCGGGACACCACCCTACGAGCAGTACTTC.

The J gene is TRBJ1-1, the V gene TRBV5-8; TRBD1 is a possible D gene (5 bases). The germline CDR1 and CDR2 sequences are SGHTS and YDEGEE. The CDR3 contains 14 residues. V shed 0 bases and J shed 0 bases, with 6 bases lying between them. The CDR3 protein is CASSLGRVNTEAFF. CDR3 sequence (DNA): TGTGCCAGCAGCTTGGGCAGGGTGAACACTGAAGCTTTCTTT.

This clone was found once. J is TRBJ1-1 and V is TRBV9, with a weak D call TRBD1 (6 bases). V shed 0 bases and J shed 9 bases, with 12 bases lying between them. The CDR3 extends over 13 amino acids. The germline V gene encodes CDR1 SGDLS and CDR2 YYNGEE. The CDR3 loop reads CASSVETGTKAFF. The CDR3 DNA sequence: TGTGCCAGCAGCGTAGAAACAGGGACGAAAGCTTTCTTT.

This clone appeared once. J is TRBJ1-5 and V is TRBV19; no definite D call. Germline V gene data show CDR1 as LNHDA and CDR2 as SQIVND (reference sequence). The CDR3 is made up of 13 amino acids. V was pared by 0 bases and J by 7 bases, with 7 bases between. This CDR3 is CASSIDLAQPQHF. Here the CDR3 DNA reads TGTGCCAGTAGTATAGATCTAGCCCAGCCCCAGCATTTT. Variable domain in full (rest from reference TRBV19 and TRBJ1-5): DGGITQSPKYLFRKEGQNVTLSCEQNLNHDAMYWYRQDPGQGLRLIYYSQIVNDFQKGDIAEGYSVSREKKESFPLTVTSAQKNPTAFYLCASSIDLAQPQHFGDGTRLSIL.

The chain recombines TRBV6-2 or TRBV6-3 with TRBJ1-1; 7 bases are a match to TRBD1. The ends lost 2 bases at V and 7 bases at J; junction bases unmatched: 4. The CDR3 totals 13 residues. The germline gives CDR1 MNHEY, CDR2 SVGEGT. CDR3 in DNA: TGTGCCAGCAGTTACACCGGGACAGTTGAAGCTTTCTTT. Translating it yields CASSYTGTVEAFF.

The V gene is TRBV2, the J gene TRBJ1-1; TRBD1 agrees at 9 bases. This CDR3 is 12 amino acids long. Germline CDR1 SNHLY, CDR2 FYNNEI. With 10 bases clipped from V and 5 bases from J, the junction kept 5 bases outside the gene matches. The CDR3 nucleotides are TGTGCCACGACAGGGGGATGGACTGAAGCTTTCTTT. It translates to CATTGGWTEAFF.

This clone was observed once. V gene TRBV19 combines with J gene TRBJ2-5; 7 bases are a match to TRBD1. The CDR3 is 16 amino acids. Per germline, CDR1 LNHDA and CDR2 SQIVND (reference sequence). Unmatched junction bases numbered 10, after V lost 4 bases and J lost 2 bases. CDR3 nucleotide sequence: TGTGCCAGTAGTACCCAGACAGGGCGAGTTCAAGAGACCCAGTACTTC. Its protein is CASSTQTGRVQETQYF.

This chain uses TRBV2 with TRBJ1-4; 7 positions agree with TRBD1. J gave up 8 bases and V 4 bases, and 7 bases lay outside the gene matches. The germline CDR1 and CDR2 sequences are SNHLY and FYNNEI. The CDR3 has 14 amino acids. CDR3 sequence reads: CASSGGQRWEKLFF. The CDR3 coding sequence is TGTGCCAGCAGTGGGGGACAGCGCTGGGAAAAACTGTTTTTT. The full variable domain, with the rest looked up from reference TRBV2 and TRBJ1-4, is EPEVTQTPSHQVTQMGQEVILRCVPISNHLYFYWYRQILGQKVEFLVSFYNNEISEKSEIFDDQFSVERPDGSNFTLKIRSTKLEDSAMYFCASSGGQRWEKLFFGSGTQLSVL.

V usage is TRBV5-1 and J usage is TRBJ2-7; tentatively, D is TRBD1 (5 bases). The V gene's germline CDR1 is SGHRS and CDR2 YFSETQ. V lost 0 bases to trimming and J lost 2 bases, with 12 bases between them. The CDR3 has 15 amino acids. CDR3 in DNA: TGCGCCAGCAGCTTGGAGGGGATCCCCGCCTACGAGCAGTACTTC. Its translation: CASSLEGIPAYEQYF.

In this sample, this clone turned up once. This chain joins TRBV4-2 and TRBJ1-5, with a weak D call TRBD1 (6 bases). V lost 1 base and J lost 2, with 12 bases in between. Germline V gives CDR1 LGHNA, CDR2 YNFKEQ. This CDR3 contains 16 residues. In nucleotides, the CDR3 is TGTGCCAGCAGCCAAGGTAACAGGGCGGGCAATCAGCCCCAGCATTTT. Its translation is CASSQGNRAGNQPQHF.

The chain employs TRBV7-8 and TRBJ1-5; D might be TRBD1 (6 bases). Germline-derived CDR1 and CDR2 are SGHVS and FQNEAQ. Trimming stripped 1 base from V and 7 bases from J, with 17 bases between. The CDR3 is 16 amino acids. CDR3 DNA: TGTGCCAGCAGCTTAGTAACGGGGGGCGGAGGACAGCCCCAGCATTTT. It yields the protein CASSLVTGGGGQPQHF.

The V gene is TRBV27, the J gene TRBJ1-1; TRBD1 is a possible D gene (5 bases). Germline V gene lookup returns CDR1 MNHEY and CDR2 SMNVEV (reference sequence). The V end was cut by 5 bases, the J end by 5 bases, with 24 bases between. The CDR3 is 17 amino acids. The CDR3 DNA sequence: TGTGCCAGCAGTGTTAGGGCTGGGGGGGGATTTGCGACTGAAGCTTTCTTT. Translation gives CASSVRAGGGFATEAFF.

V and J are TRBV5-1 and TRBJ1-4; 9 bases line up with TRBD1. Per the germline V gene, CDR1 is SGHRS and CDR2 is YFSETQ. The CDR3 runs to 15 residues. The V gene end was trimmed by 6 bases and the J gene end by 8 bases; junction bases not matched to a gene: 11. The CDR3 DNA follows: TGCGCCAGCACCGCCGGGGGACAGGGACCCGAAAAACTGTTTTTT. Protein: CASTAGGQGPEKLFF. Supplemented by reference TRBV5-1 and TRBJ1-4, the full variable domain reads KAGVTQTPRYLIKTRGQQVTLSCSPISGHRSVSWYQQTPGQGLQFLFEYFSETQRNKGNFPGRFSGRQFSNSRSEMNVSTLELGDSALYLCASTAGGQGPEKLFFGSGTQLSVL.

The DNA for the CDR3 is TGTGCCAGCAGTGTAAGGGGTAGCGGGATACAAGAGACCCAGTACTTC. Translating gives CASSVRGSGIQETQYF. This chain connects TRBV2 to TRBJ2-5, with 8 bases identical to TRBD2. The CDR3 runs 16 residues. Unmatched junction bases numbered 9, after V lost 4 bases and J lost 2 bases. CDR1 is SNHLY and CDR2 is FYNNEI in the germline V gene.

The chain has TRBV7-2 and TRBJ1-5, with D tentatively TRBD1 (5 bases). This CDR3 is 14 amino acids long. Germline assignment: CDR1 SGHTA and CDR2 FQGNSA. The V end was cut by 0 bases, the J end by 4 bases, with 7 bases between. The CDR3, as DNA: TGTGCCAGCAGCTTAGCGCCAGGGAATCAGCCCCAGCATTTT. This translates into CASSLAPGNQPQHF. Filled out from reference TRBV7-2 and TRBJ1-5, the complete variable domain reads GAGVSQSPSNKVTEKGKDVELRCDPISGHTALYWYRQSLGQGLEFLIYFQGNSAPDKSGLPSDRFSAERTGGSVSTLTIQRTQQEDSAVYLCASSLAPGNQPQHFGDGTRLSIL.

This chain links TRBV5-1 with TRBJ1-1, with D perhaps matching TRBD1 (6 bases). CDR1 SGHRS and CDR2 YFSETQ come from the germline V gene. V lost 4 bases and J lost 1, with 11 bases in between. CDR3 size: 14 residues. CDR3: CASSLQGQNTEAFF. CDR3 nucleotide sequence: TGCGCCAGCAGCCTACAGGGTCAGAACACTGAAGCTTTCTTT.

CDR3 DNA sequence: TGTGCCAGCAGCCAAGAAACGGGACAGGGGAATTCACCCCTCCACTTT. It encodes CASSQETGQGNSPLHF. The chain uses TRBV14 and TRBJ1-6; TRBD1 aligns across 10 bases. The CDR3 runs to 16 residues. After removal of 0 bases from V and 7 bases from J, the junction contained 3 bases not matched to a gene. Germline loops: CDR1 SGHDN, CDR2 FVKESK.

This chain links TRBV18 with TRBJ2-1; TRBD1 might be the D (6 bases). Germline V gene data show CDR1 as KGHSH and CDR2 as LQKENI. The CDR3 loop spans 16 amino acids. V gave up 2 bases and J gave up 8 bases, with 19 bases separating them. CDR3 in DNA: TGTGCCAGCTCACCAGACAGGCTAGGGCTTGGGGATGAGCAGTTCTTC. The encoded protein is CASSPDRLGLGDEQFF.